The clone carrying this T cell receptor beta chain has more than one count but fewer than ten. One entry per CDR3 protein results from TCRdb running MiXCR on the reads. The table lists 250,000 to 300,000 distinct CDR3 sequences, roughly 10% of them singletons, with over 13% in the top ten. This entry belongs to a study of T cell repertoires in cytomegalovirus infection. CDR1 and CDR2 from the germline V gene are MNHEY and SVGAGI. Trimming shortened V by 5 bases and J by 2 bases, and 10 bases separated the two germline ends. The CDR3 is 14 residues long. V and J are TRBV6-5 and TRBJ2-4; a possible D gene is TRBD1 (6 bases). The clonotype originates from a human donor in good health (CMV status not recorded). Some clones in this sample may be carry-over from other donors' samples. The sequencing sample was made of PBMCs. The CDR3, as DNA: TGTGCCAGCAGTCCGGACAGCACCAAAAACATTCAGTACTTC. Translating gives CASSPDSTKNIQYF.